This record looks at one TCR beta chain sequence and its context. Its target is not known. The source of the sample is a study of cytomegalovirus exposure and HLA in healthy donors. Across the whole study: Genetic ancestry analysis placed approximately 78% of the 398 donors that were genotyped in the Caucasian-associated cluster. Study-wide findings and caveats: Presence/absence analyses assumed roughly uniform sequencing depth across donors. Later on, an analysis showed TCR association rates differing by HLA locus, with DRB1 the most and HLA-C the fewest.

13 Jbeta primers and 60 Vbeta primers were used for the PCR. The protocol was immunoSEQ multiplex PCR, while the TCRdb copy is restricted to in-frame clones and leaves out a portion. The table includes roughly 120,000 clones, around three quarters detected once. Germline V CDR1 and CDR2: GTSNPN, SVGIG (reference sequence). The length of the CDR3 is 15 residues. The J segment lost 2 bases and the V segment lost 0 bases, leaving 6 bases of the junction unmatched. This sequence joins TRBV30 and TRBJ2-7, with 8 bases matching TRBD1. The specimen sequenced was PBMCs. The TCR originated in a man aged 25 to 45 in good health and CMV-seropositive. In nucleotides, the CDR3 is TGTGCCTGGAGTGTAACCGGGACAGGCACCTACGAGCAGTACTTC. Translation: CAWSVTGTGTYEQYF.